The present TCR beta chain was sequenced within a study of T-cell reconstitution after alpha-beta-depleted transplantation in children. This clonotype was found many times. The CDR3 totals 16 residues. The V gene's germline CDR1 is KGHSH and CDR2 LQKENI. V lost 3 bases to trimming and J lost 5 bases; unmatched junction nucleotides: 7. As it was prepared, the TCRbeta library received unique molecular identifiers. A single record per CDR3 protein comes from TCRdb applying MiXCR to the PCR reads. The sample includes about 420,000 distinct CDR3 sequences, 15% to 20% of them seen just once. This TCR derives from a boy under three years old who had a stem cell transplant for Wiskott-Aldrich syndrome, so the T cells may come from the graft donor. V is TRBV18 and J is TRBJ2-5, with TRBD2 identical over 12 bases. Sample: PBMCs, mostly from graft donor cells, taken 360 days after TCRalphabeta/CD19-depleted stem cell transplant. CDR3 bases: TGTGCCAGCTCACCCGTCGGACTAGCGGGATGGGAGACCCAGTACTTC. Amino acid sequence: CASSPVGLAGWETQYF.